The TCR beta chain under discussion was sequenced for a study of cytomegalovirus exposure and HLA in healthy donors. Germline V gives CDR1 SGHTA, CDR2 FQGNSA. CDR3 size: 13 residues. The V end was cut by 2 bases, the J end by 1 base, with 5 bases between. Study-level points and caveats: Sequencing artifact likely explains a cluster of highly shared sequence variants.

Remarks on this clone: Its antigen is still unknown.

The study ran its PCR with 60 Vbeta and 13 Jbeta primers. Assay used: immunoSEQ multiplex PCR; TCRdb lists only in-frame clones, some missing. The sample totals 30,000 to 35,000 clones. This sequence originates from a woman in her thirties or forties in good health and CMV-seropositive. The J gene is TRBJ2-5, the V gene TRBV7-2; the D is unclear. Source material: PBMCs. The CDR3 is CASSLRSQETQYF. The DNA of the CDR3 is TGTGCCAGCAGCTTAAGGAGCCAAGAGACCCAGTACTTC.